This TCR beta chain originates from a study of T cell clonality in common variable immunodeficiency. Study results and caveats: In common variable immunodeficiency, TCR beta chains reportedly carried fewer deletions and N-nucleotide insertions.

Many counts were recorded for this clone. Its antigen is as yet unknown. Coverage ceases 3 residues before the CDR3 finishes, and the germline J gene fills in the end. The CDR3 contains 17 residues. The V gene end was trimmed by 3 bases and the J gene end by 4 bases; junction bases not matched to a gene: 13. CDR1 is DFQATT, CDR2 SNEGSKA, per germline (reference sequence). CVID subjects were neither ill nor on immunomodulatory or immunosuppressive medication at sampling. Sequencing was performed with immunoSEQ multiplex PCR; in TCRdb, only in-frame clones are kept and a portion is missing. The sample holds fewer than 30,000 clones, and no clone turns up only once.

The sample taken for sequencing was peripheral blood mononuclear cells. This clonotype originated in a human donor with common variable immunodeficiency. The rearrangement joins TRBV20-1 to TRBJ2-1, with 9 bases lining up with TRBD2. Incomplete CDR3 DNA: TGCAGTGCTAGGGCTGCCGCAGCGGGAGGACGGTACAATGAG. The encoded protein is CSARAAAAGGRYNE. The whole CDR3 protein reads CSARAAAAGGRYNEQFF.